Following are 10 T cell receptor beta chains from one sample sequenced in a study of T-cell reconstitution after alpha-beta-depleted transplantation in children. Preparing the TCRbeta library involved the use of unique molecular identifiers. TCRdb called the PCR reads again in MiXCR, with one record for every CDR3 protein. Found here are approximately 70,000 distinct CDR3 sequences, 4.9% of them singletons; the top ten hold 15% to 20%. Material: PBMCs, mostly from graft donor cells, obtained 180 days after TCRalphabeta/CD19-depleted stem cell transplant. All receptors derive from a boy under three years old who had a stem cell transplant for acute myeloid leukemia, so the T cells may come from the graft donor.

This clonotype has a count of ten or more. The V gene is TRBV12-3 or TRBV12-4, the J gene TRBJ1-2; D gene unclear. Trimming took 5 bases from V and 2 from J, leaving 9 bases between them. The CDR3 spans 13 residues. The CDR3 loop is CASSDPRNYGYTF. Here the CDR3 DNA reads TGTGCCAGCAGTGACCCGAGGAACTATGGCTACACCTTC.

This clonotype came up many times. The chain is built from TRBV20-1 and TRBJ2-7, with 7 bases identical to TRBD1. V lost 6 bases to trimming and J lost 3 bases; unmatched junction nucleotides: 11. The germline CDR1 and CDR2 sequences are DFQATT and SNEGSKA (reference sequence). This CDR3 is 14 amino acids long. The CDR3 DNA sequence: TGCAGTGCCCCCCAGTGGGACAGAGGCTACGAGCAGTACTTC. Translation gives CSAPQWDRGYEQYF.

This clonotype has at least ten counts. This chain connects TRBV5-1 to TRBJ2-3; unclear D gene. The CDR3 spans 15 residues. From germline, CDR1 is SGHRS and CDR2 YFSETQ. The V end lost 4 bases, the J end lost 1 base, and 13 bases lay between the germline ends. CDR3 residues: CASSLVGARTDTQYF. The CDR3 DNA sequence: TGCGCCAGCAGCCTGGTAGGCGCCCGCACAGATACGCAGTATTTT. Drawing the rest from reference TRBV5-1 and TRBJ2-3, the complete variable domain is KAGVTQTPRYLIKTRGQQVTLSCSPISGHRSVSWYQQTPGQGLQFLFEYFSETQRNKGNFPGRFSGRQFSNSRSEMNVSTLELGDSALYLCASSLVGARTDTQYFGPGTRLTVL.

This clonotype was observed at least ten times. V gene TRBV12-3 or TRBV12-4 combines with J gene TRBJ2-1; D is unclear. This CDR3 has 16 residues. Trimming took 1 base from V and 0 from J, leaving 10 bases between them. The DNA of the CDR3 is TGTGCCAGCAGTTTAGACAGTCCGATCTCCTACAATGAGCAGTTCTTC. Its translation: CASSLDSPISYNEQFF.

The table lists this clonotype with many counts. The chain recombines TRBV7-8 with TRBJ1-1; D ambiguous. The CDR3 contains 14 residues. Germline CDR1 is SGHVS and CDR2 is FQNEAQ. V lost 6 bases, J lost 3 bases, and 14 bases lay in between. CDR3 bases: TGTGCCAGCAGACCATACCTGTTCTACACTGAAGCTTTCTTT. It yields the protein CASRPYLFYTEAFF.

This clonotype was seen many times. The genes are TRBV7-9 and TRBJ2-5; no firm D call. The CDR3 runs to 15 residues. V was clipped by 8 bases and J by 2 bases, with 18 bases between them. CDR1 and CDR2 (germline): SEHNR, FQNEAQ (reference sequence). DNA for the CDR3: TGTGCCAGCCGCCAGGATGCGAGGCCTCAAGAGACCCAGTACTTC. As protein: CASRQDARPQETQYF.

This clonotype was counted at least ten times. The chain is built from TRBV12-3 or TRBV12-4 and TRBJ2-1; a possible D gene is TRBD2 (5 bases). This CDR3 region has 11 residues. V was pared by 7 bases and J by 7 bases, with 8 bases between. The CDR3 region has the DNA TGTGCCAGCAAATCGGGGAATGAGCAGTTCTTC. It codes for CASKSGNEQFF.

This clonotype was detected ten times or more. The chain carries TRBV15 and TRBJ1-1, with D maybe TRBD1 (5 bases). Trimming left V 1 base short and J 4 bases short, with 7 bases between. Germline CDR1 LNHNV, CDR2 YYDKDF (reference sequence). This CDR3 contains 13 residues. CDR3 sequence reads: CATSRGTGTEAFF. DNA of the CDR3: TGTGCCACCAGCAGAGGTACAGGCACTGAAGCTTTCTTT.

Ten or more counts support this clonotype. This chain connects TRBV20-1 to TRBJ2-5, with a tentative D call TRBD2 (7 bases). Germline CDR1 reads DFQATT; CDR2 reads SNEGSKA (reference sequence). This CDR3 spans 13 amino acids. V was cut by 0 bases and J by 5 bases, with 10 bases left in between. CDR3 region: CSARDRGGETQYF. The DNA for the CDR3 is TGCAGTGCTAGAGACAGGGGAGGGGAGACCCAGTACTTC.

Ten or more counts support this clonotype. The chain carries TRBV7-6 and TRBJ2-1; D not certain. CDR1 and CDR2 from the germline V gene are SGHVS and FNYEAQ. CDR3 length: 15 amino acids. V was clipped by 5 bases and J by 0 bases, with 11 bases between them. The CDR3 DNA sequence: TGTGCCAGCAGCCCCAGGCTAAGCTCCTACAATGAGCAGTTCTTC. Protein sequence: CASSPRLSSYNEQFF.